Listed below are T cell receptor beta chains from one sample, sequenced in a study of blood T cells in healthy people across ages. A single record per CDR3 protein comes from TCRdb applying MiXCR to the 5' RACE reads. The sample contains about 970,000 distinct CDR3 sequences, 51% of which appear only once. Source material: blood. The receptor source for this set is a woman aged 55 to 70 in good health. CDR3s include the opening cysteine and the closing phenylalanine or tryptophan. D genes are given only for firm matches. Clone size is stated in some rows and not others, as once, few, many or a class when expanded.

16 | NA | TRBJ2-7 | TRBV28 | once | TGTGCCAGCTCTATTGGTGCGGCGGGACTCTACAATGAGCAGTACTTC | CASSIGAAGLYNEQYF
14 | NA | TRBJ1-2 | TRBV3-1 | few | TGTGCCAGCAGCCCTCCCGGGGGCAACTATGGCTACACCTTC | CASSPPGGNYGYTF
17 | TRBD2 | TRBJ2-1 | TRBV20-1 | NA | TGCAGTGCTAGGAGTACTCGCGGGAGATCTCGATACAATGAGCAGTTCTTC | CSARSTRGRSRYNEQFF
15 | NA | TRBJ2-7 | TRBV29-1 | few | TGCAGCGTTGAAGATCGAGGGGGAGAGGGCTACGAGCAGTACTTC | CSVEDRGGEGYEQYF
13 | NA | TRBJ2-7 | TRBV7-2 | few | TGTGCCAGCAGTTCTATGACAGCTTACGAGCAGTACTTC | CASSSMTAYEQYF
15 | TRBD2 | TRBJ2-3 | TRBV29-1 | many | TGCAGCGCCCAGGGGCGGGAGGGCCCGACAGATACGCAGTATTTT | CSAQGREGPTDTQYF
12 | TRBD2 | TRBJ2-7 | TRBV29-1 | NA | TGCAGCGTTCGGGAGGTCGGCAATGAGCAGTACTTC | CSVREVGNEQYF
15 | NA | TRBJ2-5 | TRBV5-8 | once | TGTGCCAGCAACCCGGGATCTAGCTCTGGGGAGACCCAGTACTTC | CASNPGSSSGETQYF
11 | NA | TRBJ2-3 | TRBV6-5 | NA | TGTGCCAGCAGTTACGACGATACGCAGTATTTT | CASSYDDTQYF
15 | NA | TRBJ2-1 | TRBV6-1 | NA | TGTGCCAGCAGTCTCCCTAGCGTTTCCTACAATGAGCAGTTCTTC | CASSLPSVSYNEQFF
14 | NA | TRBJ1-2 | TRBV20-1 | NA | TGCAGTGCTAGAGATCTATCACAGCTCTATGGCTACACCTTC | CSARDLSQLYGYTF
13 | TRBD1 | TRBJ2-7 | TRBV7-7 | NA | TGTGCCAGCAGCCTAGACAGGGGCGACGAGCAGTACTTC | CASSLDRGDEQYF
14 | NA | TRBJ2-5 | TRBV4-1 | NA | TGCGCCAGCAGCCAAGTCGGTAGCGAGAGCGGGCTGTACTTC | CASSQVGSESGLYF
21 | TRBD2 | TRBJ2-1 | TRBV20-1 | NA | TGCAGTGCTAGAGATTATGGGAGCGGGAGGGAGGGGTTTAGCTCCTACAATGAGCAGTTCTTC | CSARDYGSGREGFSSYNEQFF
11 | NA | TRBJ2-1 | TRBV3-1 | NA | TGTGCCAGCTGGAAGCGGAATGAGCAGTTCTTC | CASWKRNEQFF
14 | TRBD2 | TRBJ2-7 | TRBV12-3/TRBV12-4 | NA | TGTGCCAGCAAACCCGGGACTAGCGGATACGAGCAGTACTTC | CASKPGTSGYEQYF
12 | NA | TRBJ2-3 | TRBV20-1 | NA | TGCAGTGCTATAACGCTCGCGGATACGCGGTATTTT | CSAITLADTRYF
15 | NA | TRBJ1-2 | TRBV5-6 | NA | TGTGCCAGCAGCTTTTACCCGGAGACTAACTATGGCTACACCTTC | CASSFYPETNYGYTF
14 | TRBD2 | TRBJ2-7 | TRBV2 | many | TGTGCCAGCAGTGAGGGGGGGAGCTCCTACGAGCAGTACTTC | CASSEGGSSYEQYF
14 | TRBD1 | TRBJ1-4 | TRBV19 | NA | TGTGCCAGCCATGGAAGGGGGCTAGTAGAAAAACTGTTTTTT | CASHGRGLVEKLFF
14 | NA | TRBJ1-5 | TRBV3-1 | NA | TGTGCCAGCAGCCGGGACATAATGAATCAGCCCCAGCATTTT | CASSRDIMNQPQHF
14 | TRBD2 | TRBJ2-3 | TRBV20-1 | NA | TGCAGTACTAACGGGAGGGGTGTCACAGATACGCAGTATTTT | CSTNGRGVTDTQYF
14 | NA | TRBJ1-2 | TRBV29-1 | few | TGCAGCGCAGAAATCACGGACCTTCGGTATGGCTACACCTTC | CSAEITDLRYGYTF
13 | NA | TRBJ1-2 | TRBV5-5 | NA | TGTGCCAGCAGCTTGAGAGTTTCGGATGGCTACACCTTC | CASSLRVSDGYTF
14 | TRBD2 | TRBJ2-1 | TRBV20-1 | NA | TGCAGTGCTAGAGTAAGCGGGGGCTACAATGAGCAGTTCTTC | CSARVSGGYNEQFF
17 | TRBD2 | TRBJ2-5 | TRBV20-1 | NA | TGCAGTGCTATTGTAGCGGGAGGGGAGGGCCAATACAATGAGCAGTACTTC | CSAIVAGGEGQYNEQYF
14 | NA | TRBJ2-5 | TRBV6-8 | NA | TGTGCCAGCAGTTACCGTCATTATCAAGAGACCCAGTACTTC | CASSYRHYQETQYF
17 | TRBD1 | TRBJ2-5 | TRBV4-1 | NA | TGCGCCAGCAGCCAACACGAAGGGACAGTTAATAAAGAGACCCAGTACTTC | CASSQHEGTVNKETQYF
14 | NA | TRBJ2-7 | TRBV6-6 | few | TGTGCCACCCAGGGGGGGACTAGCTCCTACGAGCAGTACTTC | CATQGGTSSYEQYF
15 | NA | TRBJ2-3 | TRBV5-1 | NA | TGCGCCAGCAGCTTGGCCCTAGGGGTGGGAGATACGCAGTATTTT | CASSLALGVGDTQYF
15 | TRBD1 | TRBJ1-1 | TRBV6-6 | NA | TGTGCCAGCAGTTACCAGGGGGCTGAGAACACTGAAGCTTTCTTT | CASSYQGAENTEAFF
16 | TRBD2 | TRBJ2-7 | TRBV6-2/TRBV6-3 | NA | TGTGCCAGCAGCGATGGACTAGCGGGAGTGTCCTACGAGCAGGACTTC | CASSDGLAGVSYEQDF
14 | NA | TRBJ2-7 | TRBV12-3/TRBV12-4 | few | TGTGCCAGCAGCTTGGACGCCAGCTTCTACGAGCAGTACTTC | CASSLDASFYEQYF
14 | NA | TRBJ2-7 | TRBV27 | NA | TGTGCCAGCAGCTCCTTAGGGGACAACTACGAGCAGTACTTC | CASSSLGDNYEQYF
14 | NA | TRBJ2-5 | TRBV7-9 | few | TGTGCCAGCAGCGAAAGCGGCCGGGGAGAGACCCAGTACTTC | CASSESGRGETQYF
15 | TRBD2 | TRBJ2-1 | TRBV4-3 | NA | TGCGCCAGCAGCCAAGCTAGCGGGGCCCACAATGAGCAGTTCTTC | CASSQASGAHNEQFF
13 | NA | TRBJ2-7 | TRBV29-1 | many | TGCAGCGTTGCCAGGACCGCAACCTACGAGCAGTACTTC | CSVARTATYEQYF
13 | NA | TRBJ2-1 | TRBV7-2 | few | TGTGCCAGCAGCTTACTACAGTACAATGAGCAGTTCTTC | CASSLLQYNEQFF
11 | NA | TRBJ2-7 | TRBV3-1 | many | TGTGCCAGCTCACAGACGGATGAGCAGTACTTC | CASSQTDEQYF
13 | NA | TRBJ2-1 | TRBV11-3 | NA | TGTGCCAGCAGCCCCCTTGGGGGAAGAGAGCAGTTCTTC | CASSPLGGREQFF
14 | NA | TRBJ2-7 | TRBV2 | NA | TGTGCCAGCAGTGCTGAGACACCTACCTACGAGCAGTACTTC | CASSAETPTYEQYF
12 | NA | TRBJ2-7 | TRBV6-6 | NA | TGTGCCAGCAGTTACTCGGCGGATGAGCAGTACTTC | CASSYSADEQYF
15 | TRBD1 | TRBJ2-3 | TRBV20-1 | NA | TGCAGTGCTAGAGATTGGGGACAGGGCACAGATACGCAGTATTTT | CSARDWGQGTDTQYF
18 | NA | TRBJ2-3 | TRBV4-2 | NA | TGTGCCAGCAGCCAAGAGCGGGCCCATCTAGGAGCGACAGATACGCAGTATTTT | CASSQERAHLGATDTQYF
17 | NA | TRBJ2-3 | TRBV30 | NA | TGTGCCTGGAGTTTGGGGATGTCCACCCCATCGGCAGATACGCAGTATTTT | CAWSLGMSTPSADTQYF
15 | TRBD2 | TRBJ2-7 | TRBV2 | NA | TGTGCCAGCAGTTCACCGGGACTAGCGGACGACGAGCAGTACTTC | CASSSPGLADDEQYF
15 | TRBD1 | TRBJ2-5 | TRBV2 | few | TGTGCCAGCAGTTCACTGGACAGGGGGCGAGAGACCCAGTACTTC | CASSSLDRGRETQYF
16 | NA | TRBJ2-6 | TRBV11-2 | NA | TGTGCCAGCAGCCGAGAAATGGCGTGGGGGGCCAACGTCCTGACTTTC | CASSREMAWGANVLTF
11 | TRBD1 | TRBJ1-2 | TRBV5-4 | NA | TGTGCCAGCTGGGACAGCTATGGCTACACCTTC | CASWDSYGYTF
13 | TRBD2 | TRBJ2-1 | TRBV9 | NA | TGTGCCAGCAGCTTGAGCGGGAGCGATGAGCAGTTCTTC | CASSLSGSDEQFF
15 | NA | TRBJ2-7 | TRBV7-2 | NA | TGTGCCAGCAGCGGAACCGGGACGACAGGTTACGAGCAGTACTTC | CASSGTGTTGYEQYF
12 | NA | TRBJ1-6 | TRBV27 | NA | TGTGCCAGCAGCTGGGGCGGCTCACCCCTCCACTTT | CASSWGGSPLHF
15 | TRBD2 | TRBJ2-2 | TRBV27 | NA | TGTGCCAGCAGTTCCGGGACTAGCGGACACGGGGAGCTGTTTTTT | CASSSGTSGHGELFF
14 | NA | TRBJ2-7 | TRBV20-1 | NA | TGCAGTGCTAGTGGGACAAGGGTCTCCTACGAGCAGTACTTC | CSASGTRVSYEQYF
15 | TRBD1 | TRBJ2-5 | TRBV4-3 | few | TGCGCCAGCAGCCTCTCGGGACAGGCAGCAGAGACCCAGTACTTC | CASSLSGQAAETQYF
11 | NA | TRBJ1-2 | TRBV29-1 | NA | TGCACCGTGACACAGGGTTATGGCTACACCTTC | CTVTQGYGYTF
13 | NA | TRBJ2-3 | TRBV29-1 | many | TGCAGCGTTGAGGGGACGAATCTAGATACGCAGTATTTT | CSVEGTNLDTQYF
12 | TRBD1 | TRBJ2-7 | TRBV10-3 | NA | TGTGCCATCAATGGACAGGGGATCGAGCAGTACTTC | CAINGQGIEQYF
13 | TRBD2 | TRBJ2-7 | TRBV9 | few | TGTGCCAGCAATAAGGGGACTACCTACGAGCAGTACTTC | CASNKGTTYEQYF